A selection of T cell receptor beta chains follows, all from one sample in a study of blood T cell repertoires in COVID-19. Here immunoSEQ multiplex PCR was the method, and the copy in TCRdb shows in-frame clones only, minus some. The table includes tens of thousands of clones, 82% detected once. Source material: peripheral blood. The receptors originated from a woman aged 55 to 70 with acute or convalescent COVID-19. The CDR3 runs from the conserved cysteine through the conserved F or W. Each record gives: clone size, J gene, D gene, V gene, CDR3 DNA, CDR3 protein. The D gene is left open where the match is weak. Part of the rows lack a size; the others show once, few, many or a class for expanded clones.

NA,TRBJ1-2,NA,TRBV5-4,TGTGCCAGCAGCAGGGACAATTATGGCTACACCTTC,CASSRDNYGYTF
few,TRBJ1-2,TRBD1,TRBV28,TGTGCCAGCAGTCTTGACAGGGTTTCTTACTATGGCTACACCTTC,CASSLDRVSYYGYTF
NA,TRBJ2-5,TRBD2,TRBV4-2,TGTGCCAGCAGCCAAGTAATTAGCGGGGATTCCCCCCAGTACTTC,CASSQVISGDSPQYF
NA,TRBJ2-3,TRBD2,TRBV19,TGTGCCAGTAGCGAAACTAGCGGGATAACCGATACGCAGTATTTT,CASSETSGITDTQYF
NA,TRBJ2-1,NA,TRBV6-5,TGTGCCAGCAGTACGGGAACTAGTTATGAGCAGTTCTTC,CASSTGTSYEQFF
NA,TRBJ2-7,NA,TRBV2,TGTGCCAGCAAGCGCGGGCCAGCTGGCGAGCAGTACTTC,CASKRGPAGEQYF
NA,TRBJ2-1,NA,TRBV5-1,TGCGCCAGCAGCTTGGCCCGAGTTGGGCGCGGGAATGAGCAGTTCTTC,CASSLARVGRGNEQFF
once,TRBJ1-1,NA,TRBV28,TGTGCCAGCAGTTTGGATCGGGTGAACACTGAAGCTTTCTTT,CASSLDRVNTEAFF
NA,TRBJ1-1,NA,TRBV5-1,TGCGCCAGCAGCTTGGCCGCCAGGGACACTGAAGCTTTCTTT,CASSLAARDTEAFF
NA,TRBJ2-1,TRBD2,TRBV11-2,TGTGCCAGCAGCTTGGGCGGGAGGGGCGAGCAGTTCTTC,CASSLGGRGEQFF
NA,TRBJ2-7,NA,TRBV6-5,TGTGCCAGCAGTACAGGGGGGGGTTACGAGCAGTACTTC,CASSTGGGYEQYF
NA,TRBJ1-3,NA,TRBV4-1,TGCGCCAGCAGCCCACAAGAATCTGGAAACACCATATATTTT,CASSPQESGNTIYF
NA,TRBJ2-1,NA,TRBV2,TGTGCCAGCAGTCCTTACAATGAGCAGTTCTTC,CASSPYNEQFF
NA,TRBJ2-7,TRBD1,TRBV3-1/TRBV3-2,TGTGCCAGCAGGCATAACAGGGGTTCCGAGCAGTACTTC,CASRHNRGSEQYF
once,TRBJ2-1,TRBD2,TRBV28,TGTGCCAGCAGTCTTAGCGGGGGGGCCGGGCAGTTCTTC,CASSLSGGAGQFF
NA,TRBJ2-5,TRBD2,TRBV29-1,TGCAGCGGAAAACGGGGAGGGGAGACCCAGTACTTC,CSGKRGGETQYF
NA,TRBJ2-3,NA,TRBV29-1,TGCAGCGTTGATTCCCCACAGGGCACAGATACGCAGTATTTT,CSVDSPQGTDTQYF
NA,TRBJ1-1,TRBD1,TRBV9,TGTGCCAGCAGCGACCGACAGGGTGGGGCGGCGAACACTGAAGCTTTCTTT,CASSDRQGGAANTEAFF
NA,TRBJ2-1,NA,TRBV27,TGTGCCAGCAGTCCCATCCGAGGGCACTACAATGAGCAGTTCTTC,CASSPIRGHYNEQFF
NA,TRBJ2-1,TRBD2,TRBV6-6,TGTGCCAGCAGTTACTTGTTAGCGGGGCAGTTCTTC,CASSYLLAGQFF